The 32 T cell receptor beta chains reported below all come from one sample, sequenced in a study of CD8+ T cells in alopecia areata. Isolated RNA was reverse transcribed into cDNA used as the sequencing template. TCRdb keeps only in-frame clones here, not all; method: immunoSEQ multiplex PCR. The profile covers 90,000 to 150,000 clones, with approximately 52% appearing a single time and 30% taken by the ten largest. The sample's treatment: oral pan-JAK inhibitor, 5-10 mg twice daily. The sequenced sample was CD8+ T cells sorted from blood, obtained at week 4, from a patient treated with tofacitinib. These receptors were taken from a human donor with alopecia areata.

CDR3 sequence: CATSTEGQGDEQYF. The CDR3 nucleotides are TGTGCCACCAGCACCGAAGGACAGGGGGACGAGCAGTACTTC. The gene calls are TRBV15 and TRBJ2-7; 10 nucleotides align to TRBD1. The CDR3 has 14 residues. Losses at the gene ends were 4 bases for V and 5 bases for J; bases not matched to a gene: 5. Germline CDR1 is LNHNV and CDR2 is YYDKDF (reference sequence).

This chain uses TRBV6-5 with TRBJ2-1, with TRBD1 matching 7 bases. CDR1 and CDR2 (germline): MNHEY, SVGAGI. V shed 7 bases, J shed 3 bases, and the junction held 6 bases outside the gene matches. This CDR3 region has 14 residues. The CDR3 loop reads CASTRTGYYNEQFF. CDR3 DNA sequence: TGTGCCAGCACCCGGACAGGCTACTACAATGAGCAGTTCTTC.

Only a few counts were recorded for this clone. The chain carries TRBV29-1 and TRBJ1-1, with TRBD1 as a possible D gene (6 bases). The CDR3 is made up of 13 amino acids. V was shortened by 3 bases and J by 6 bases, with 14 bases between the two germline ends. The V gene's germline CDR1 is SQVTM and CDR2 ANQGSEA. The CDR3 nucleotides read TGCAGCGTTGAGGACAGTCTAAACCCTGAAGCTTTCTTT. Encoded protein: CSVEDSLNPEAFF.

V usage is TRBV6-5 and J usage is TRBJ1-5; D is uncertain. The CDR3 loop spans 10 amino acids. From germline, CDR1 is MNHEY and CDR2 SVGAGI. V was shortened by 9 bases and J by 4 bases, with 4 bases between the two germline ends. CDR3 protein: CARSNQPQHF. Written as DNA, the CDR3 is TGTGCCAGAAGTAATCAGCCCCAGCATTTT.

The chain is built from TRBV4-1 and TRBJ2-3; the match to TRBD2 covers 8 bases. Germline V gene sequence: CDR1 MGHRA, CDR2 YSYEKL. The J segment lost 2 bases and the V segment lost 5 bases, leaving 6 bases of the junction unmatched. This CDR3 contains 15 residues. The CDR3 DNA sequence: TGCGCCAGCAGCAGACCGGGACTAGACACAGATACGCAGTATTTT. This translates into CASSRPGLDTDTQYF.

This chain uses TRBV30 with TRBJ1-1, with a possible D match to TRBD1 (5 bases). The germline V and J ends were trimmed by 0 bases and 4 bases, with 21 bases remaining between them. The germline gives CDR1 GTSNPN, CDR2 SVGIG (reference sequence). The CDR3 sequence is 17 residues long. The CDR3, as DNA: TGTGCCTGGAGTGTCGGATCTCCGGGGGGTCTGGGCACTGAAGCTTTCTTT. It specifies CAWSVGSPGGLGTEAFF.

The V gene is TRBV7-9, the J gene TRBJ2-3, with D possibly being TRBD2 (5 bases). CDR1 SEHNR and CDR2 FQNEAQ come from the germline V gene (reference sequence). V lost 5 bases, J lost 7 bases, and 16 bases lay in between. The CDR3 has 14 amino acids. The CDR3 DNA is TGTGCCAGCAGCCTGCTGGGCGGGTTGAATACGCAGTATTTT. Translation gives CASSLLGGLNTQYF.

A remark on this clone: An end of the junction does not agree with germline; a read error may underlie this. This chain uses TRBV7-7 with TRBJ2-1; 7 bases fit TRBD1. CDR1 SSHAT and CDR2 FNYEAQ come from the germline V gene (reference sequence). The CDR3 totals 18 residues. Here the CDR3 DNA reads TGTGCTAGCAGCTTGGCTGTACCAGGGGACAGCTCCTACAATGAGCAGTTCTTC. As protein: CASSLAVPGDSSYNEQFF.

The V call is TRBV21-1, the J call TRBJ1-1; the listed D gene, TRBD1, was not tested against the DNA. TRBV21-1 is marked as a pseudogene. This CDR3 is 16 amino acids long. The CDR3 DNA is TGTGCCAGCAGCAAATCGTGGGACAGACCGAACACTGAAGCTTTCTTT. Translation gives CASSKSWDRPNTEAFF.

The V call is TRBV5-6, the J call TRBJ2-5, with a tentative D call TRBD2 (6 bases). This CDR3 has 14 amino acids. Trimming took off 0 bases at V and 5 bases at J, with 11 bases between the two ends. CDR1 and CDR2 (germline): SGHDT, YYEEEE. CDR3 region: CASSLGLGLETQYF. The CDR3 DNA follows: TGTGCCAGCAGCTTGGGACTGGGACTGGAGACCCAGTACTTC.

About this clone: Other nucleotide sequences from this sample produce the same CDR3. V usage is TRBV29-1 and J usage is TRBJ2-7; D perhaps matches TRBD1 (7 bases). The germline V gene has CDR1 SQVTM and CDR2 ANQGSEA. The CDR3 has 13 amino acids. Trimming removed 5 bases at V and 3 bases at J, with 14 bases between. CDR3 residues: CSVRTGGSYEQYF. The CDR3 DNA sequence: TGCAGCGTTCGGACAGGAGGGAGCTACGAGCAGTACTTC.

This clone is a singleton in its sample. The chain combines TRBV7-6 with TRBJ2-3; maybe TRBD2 (7 bases). This CDR3 has 17 amino acids. The V gene's germline CDR1 is SGHVS and CDR2 FNYEAQ. V was cut by 2 bases and J by 0 bases, with 15 bases left in between. CDR3 bases: TGTGCCAGCAGCTTATTAGTGGGGGGGCCTAGCACAGATACGCAGTATTTT. This encodes CASSLLVGGPSTDTQYF.

This clone was counted a few times. This chain joins TRBV4-1 and TRBJ2-1; maybe TRBD2 (6 bases). The V end lost 4 bases, the J end lost 6 bases, and 19 bases lay between the germline ends. The CDR3 totals 16 residues. Germline V lookup: CDR1 MGHRA, CDR2 YSYEKL. The CDR3 DNA sequence: TGCGCCAGCAGCCTCCGCGGAGGGGCCGCTGGCAATGAGCAGTTCTTC. Its translation is CASSLRGGAAGNEQFF.

The chain combines TRBV30 with TRBJ1-5; a weak D match, TRBD1 (5 bases). Trimming stripped 2 bases from V and 3 bases from J, with 8 bases between. The CDR3 contains 13 residues. Germline V gene lookup returns CDR1 GTSNPN and CDR2 SVGIG (reference sequence). CDR3 amino acids: CAWSSTDNQPQHF. The CDR3 DNA reads as TGTGCCTGGAGTTCGACAGACAATCAGCCCCAGCATTTT.

The chain links TRBV25-1 to TRBJ2-5; D is uncertain. Trimming left V 7 bases short and J 0 bases short, with 12 bases between. Germline lookup yields CDR1 MGHDK and CDR2 SYGVNS. The CDR3 spans 14 residues. The CDR3 loop is CASTQGIYQETQYF. The CDR3 region has the DNA TGTGCCAGCACCCAAGGAATATACCAAGAGACCCAGTACTTC.

Only a few counts were recorded for this clone. J is TRBJ1-1 and V is TRBV6-5; D not certain. In germline, CDR1 is MNHEY, CDR2 SVGAGI. The CDR3 length is 11 residues. The V end was cut by 4 bases, the J end by 5 bases, with 5 bases between. The CDR3 coding sequence is TGTGCCAGCAGTTTAGGGACTGAAGCTTTCTTT. This translates into CASSLGTEAFF.

This clone has a single count. The rearrangement joins TRBV11-2 to TRBJ1-2, with D unresolved. V was clipped by 3 bases and J by 0 bases, with 8 bases between them. The germline CDR1 and CDR2 sequences are SGHAT and FQNNGV. This CDR3 contains 14 residues. The CDR3, as DNA: TGTGCCAGCAGCTTGCAGGCCACTAACTATGGCTACACCTTC. This translates into CASSLQATNYGYTF.

The chain has TRBV15 and TRBJ1-5; TRBD1 might be the D (5 bases). CDR1 is LNHNV, CDR2 YYDKDF, per germline (reference sequence). V dropped 6 bases and J dropped 6 bases, with 39 bases sitting between them. The CDR3 is made up of 22 amino acids. CDR3 protein: CATSPTKSLSAGGTVGSQPQHF. Written as DNA, the CDR3 is TGTGCCACCAGTCCGACAAAATCCCTCTCCGCGGGGGGAACGGTTGGGAGTCAGCCCCAGCATTTT.

This rearrangement joins TRBV29-1 to TRBJ1-3, with D possibly matching TRBD1 (5 bases). Trimming left V 3 bases short and J 0 bases short, with 6 bases between. The CDR3 totals 13 residues. Germline lookup yields CDR1 SQVTM and CDR2 ANQGSEA. The DNA of the CDR3 is TGCAGCGTTGATGGGGGCTCTGGAAACACCATATATTTT. This sequence encodes CSVDGGSGNTIYF.

This sequence joins TRBV29-1 and TRBJ2-7, with D unresolved. The V and J ends lost 6 bases and 6 bases respectively, with 15 bases between them. The CDR3 has 12 residues. Germline lookup yields CDR1 SQVTM and CDR2 ANQGSEA. The CDR3 sequence is CSVAPGAGEQYF. Written as DNA, the CDR3 is TGCAGCGTCGCCCCTGGCGCAGGCGAGCAGTACTTC.

There are a few counts of this clone. The chain joins TRBV29-1 to TRBJ1-2; 8 bases are shared with TRBD1. This CDR3 spans 14 amino acids. Losses at the gene ends were 3 bases for V and 1 base for J; bases not matched to a gene: 4. Per the germline V gene, CDR1 is SQVTM and CDR2 is ANQGSEA. CDR3 sequence: CSVDRGHFNYGYTF. The CDR3 nucleotides read TGCAGCGTTGACAGGGGGCATTTTAACTATGGCTACACCTTC.

The V call is TRBV29-1, the J call TRBJ2-7, with 7 bases lining up with TRBD1. Germline CDR1 reads SQVTM; CDR2 reads ANQGSEA. V trimming: 1 base; J trimming: 6 bases; junction bases outside the gene matches: 12. The CDR3 is 15 residues long. CDR3 sequence: CSVEVTGWKGVEQYF. The CDR3, as DNA: TGCAGCGTTGAAGTGACAGGGTGGAAGGGGGTCGAGCAGTACTTC.

The rearrangement uses TRBV18 and TRBJ1-1; maybe TRBD1 (6 bases). Trimming pared 3 bases from V and 6 bases from J, leaving 20 bases between. CDR1 is KGHSH and CDR2 is LQKENI in the germline V gene. The CDR3 sequence is 16 residues long. This CDR3 is CASSPPWGAAFSEAFF. DNA of the CDR3: TGTGCCAGCTCACCCCCTTGGGGGGCAGCCTTCTCTGAAGCTTTCTTT. Variable domain in full (rest from reference TRBV18 and TRBJ1-1): NAGVMQNPRHLVRRRGQEARLRCSPMKGHSHVYWYRQLPEEGLKFMVYLQKENIIDESGMPKERFSAEFPKEGPSILRIQQVVRGDSAAYFCASSPPWGAAFSEAFFGQGTRLTVV.

This clone was picked up a small number of times. The chain recombines TRBV7-9 with TRBJ1-2; D unresolved. The CDR3 spans 13 residues. The V and J ends lost 5 bases and 4 bases respectively, with 11 bases between them. CDR1 is SEHNR and CDR2 is FQNEAQ in the germline V gene (reference sequence). The CDR3 loop reads CASSPPWAYGYTF. The CDR3 DNA sequence: TGTGCCAGCAGCCCACCTTGGGCCTATGGCTACACCTTC.

In this sample, this clone turned up a few times. The V call is TRBV19, the J call TRBJ2-7; D gene uncertain. The CDR3 is made up of 14 amino acids. Germline V CDR1 and CDR2: LNHDA, SQIVND (reference sequence). The V end lost 5 bases, the J end lost 6 bases, and 17 bases lay between the germline ends. The CDR3 region has the DNA TGTGCCAGTAGTCCCCGCGGTTCCCCTCTCGAGCAGTACTTC. Protein: CASSPRGSPLEQYF.

The chain carries TRBV27 and TRBJ2-3; D remains ambiguous. Trimming removed 2 bases from V and 2 bases from J, with 5 bases in between. This CDR3 has 13 amino acids. Germline CDR1 MNHEY, CDR2 SMNVEV (reference sequence). The CDR3 is CASSLMVTDTQYF. The CDR3 region has the DNA TGTGCCAGCAGTTTAATGGTCACAGATACGCAGTATTTT.

The CDR3 reads CAGRGYGYTF. CDR3 nucleotide sequence: TGTGCTGGAAGAGGGTATGGCTACACCTTC. The chain couples TRBV7-7 to TRBJ1-2; D is uncertain. Germline loops: CDR1 SSHAT, CDR2 FNYEAQ (reference sequence). The CDR3 runs to 10 residues.

The J gene is TRBJ2-2, the V gene TRBV6-4; D is unresolved. The ends were cut back, 0 bases at V and 6 bases at J, with 8 bases in the middle. Looked up from germline, CDR1 is MRHNA and CDR2 is SNTAGT. The CDR3 runs to 14 residues. CDR3 DNA sequence: TGTGCCAGCAGTGACTCTCGGGTTTCCGGGGAGCTGTTTTTT. This sequence encodes CASSDSRVSGELFF.

This clone was observed a handful of times. The V and J genes are TRBV5-6 and TRBJ1-1; no firm D call. CDR3 length equals 14 residues. The germline CDR1 and CDR2 sequences are SGHDT and YYEEEE. Trimming shortened V by 4 bases and J by 4 bases, and 14 bases separated the two germline ends. The CDR3 nucleotides read TGTGCCAGCAGCCTGGACGCTGAAACCACTGAAGCTTTCTTT. It yields the protein CASSLDAETTEAFF. The variable domain in full, with the rest retrieved from reference TRBV5-6 and TRBJ1-1, is DAGVTQSPTHLIKTRGQQVTLRCSPKSGHDTVSWYQQALGQGPQFIFQYYEEEERQRGNFPDRFSGHQFPNYSSELNVNALLLGDSALYLCASSLDAETTEAFFGQGTRLTVV.

Only one count was recorded for this clone. The chain couples TRBV9 to TRBJ2-7; tentatively, D is TRBD1 (5 bases). V lost 4 bases to trimming and J lost 1 base, with 12 bases between them. The CDR3 contains 14 residues. The V gene's germline CDR1 is SGDLS and CDR2 YYNGEE. CDR3 amino acids: CASSPSGRSYEQYF. The DNA for the CDR3 is TGTGCCAGCAGCCCCTCAGGGCGGTCCTACGAGCAGTACTTC.

V gene TRBV5-6 combines with J gene TRBJ1-1; D may be TRBD1 (5 bases). Looked up from germline, CDR1 is SGHDT and CDR2 is YYEEEE. CDR3 length: 13 amino acids. Deletions cut 1 base from V and 4 bases from J, with 8 bases between. In DNA, the CDR3 is TGTGCCAGCAGCTTGCTGAGGGGCACTGAAGCTTTCTTT. Translated: CASSLLRGTEAFF.

The rearrangement joins TRBV27 to TRBJ2-3; D call uncertain. The V gene lost 3 bases and the J gene lost 4 bases, with 5 bases spanning the gap. Germline CDR1 reads MNHEY; CDR2 reads SMNVEV (reference sequence). CDR3 size: 12 residues. The CDR3, as DNA: TGTGCCAGCAGTTTGGCGGCAGATACGCAGTATTTT. The encoded protein is CASSLAADTQYF.